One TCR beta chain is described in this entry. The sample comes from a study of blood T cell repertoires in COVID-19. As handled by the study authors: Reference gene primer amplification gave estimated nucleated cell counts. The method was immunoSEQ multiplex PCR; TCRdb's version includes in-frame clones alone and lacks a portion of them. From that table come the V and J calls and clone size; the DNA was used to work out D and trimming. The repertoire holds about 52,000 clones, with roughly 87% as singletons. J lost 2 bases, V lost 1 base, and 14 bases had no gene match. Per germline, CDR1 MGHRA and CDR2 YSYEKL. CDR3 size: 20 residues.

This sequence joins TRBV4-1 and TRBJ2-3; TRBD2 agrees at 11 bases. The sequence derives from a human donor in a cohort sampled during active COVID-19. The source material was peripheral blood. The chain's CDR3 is CASSQVSIFLAGGPTDTQYF. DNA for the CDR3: TGCGCCAGCAGCCAAGTCAGTATCTTCTTAGCGGGAGGGCCCACAGATACGCAGTATTTT.